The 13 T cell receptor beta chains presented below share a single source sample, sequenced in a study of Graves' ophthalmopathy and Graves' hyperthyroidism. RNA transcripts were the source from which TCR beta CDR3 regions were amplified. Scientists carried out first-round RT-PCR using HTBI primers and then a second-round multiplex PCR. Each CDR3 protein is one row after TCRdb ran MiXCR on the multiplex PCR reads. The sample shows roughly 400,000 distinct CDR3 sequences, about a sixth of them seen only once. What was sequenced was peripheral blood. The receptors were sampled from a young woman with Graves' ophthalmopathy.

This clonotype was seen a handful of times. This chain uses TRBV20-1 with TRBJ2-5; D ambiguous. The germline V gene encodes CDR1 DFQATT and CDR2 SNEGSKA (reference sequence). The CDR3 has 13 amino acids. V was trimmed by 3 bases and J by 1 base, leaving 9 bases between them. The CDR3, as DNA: TGCAGTGCTAGGCCGCACCTCCAAGAGACCCAGTACTTC. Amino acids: CSARPHLQETQYF.

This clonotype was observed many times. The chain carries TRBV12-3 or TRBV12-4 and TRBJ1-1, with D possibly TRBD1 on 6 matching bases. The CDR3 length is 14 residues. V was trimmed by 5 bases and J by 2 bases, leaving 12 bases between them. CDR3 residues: CASSQKGTNTEAFF. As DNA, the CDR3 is TGTGCCAGCAGTCAGAAGGGGACAAACACTGAAGCTTTCTTT.

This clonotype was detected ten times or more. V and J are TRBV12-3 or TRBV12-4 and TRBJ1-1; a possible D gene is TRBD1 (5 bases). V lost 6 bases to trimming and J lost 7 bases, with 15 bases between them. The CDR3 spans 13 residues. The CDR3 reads CASSLGWGYEAFF. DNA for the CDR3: TGTGCCAGCAGCCTGGGGTGGGGGTATGAAGCTTTCTTT.

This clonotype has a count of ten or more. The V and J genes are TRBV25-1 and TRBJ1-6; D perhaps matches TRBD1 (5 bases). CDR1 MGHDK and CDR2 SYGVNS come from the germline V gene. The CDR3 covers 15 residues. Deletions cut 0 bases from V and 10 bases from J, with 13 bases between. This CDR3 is CASSEYGREGSPLHF. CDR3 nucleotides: TGTGCCAGCAGTGAATATGGCAGGGAGGGATCACCCCTCCACTTT.

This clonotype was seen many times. The DNA for the CDR3 is TGTGCCAGTAGTATTCGGGAACCGAACACTGAAGCTTTCTTT. Protein sequence: CASSIREPNTEAFF. This chain connects TRBV19 to TRBJ1-1; D is unclear. This CDR3 comprises 14 residues. The V end lost 3 bases, the J end lost 1 base, and 9 bases lay between the germline ends. Germline CDR1 reads LNHDA; CDR2 reads SQIVND (reference sequence). Full variable domain (missing parts from reference TRBV19 and TRBJ1-1): DGGITQSPKYLFRKEGQNVTLSCEQNLNHDAMYWYRQDPGQGLRLIYYSQIVNDFQKGDIAEGYSVSREKKESFPLTVTSAQKNPTAFYLCASSIREPNTEAFFGQGTRLTVV.

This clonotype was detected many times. CDR3 sequence reads: CASSLGSSGQETQYF. CDR3 nucleotides: TGCGCCAGCAGCTTGGGGTCTAGCGGCCAAGAGACCCAGTACTTC. This chain joins TRBV5-1 and TRBJ2-5, with 7 bases identical to TRBD2. Germline V lookup: CDR1 SGHRS, CDR2 YFSETQ. The CDR3 totals 15 residues. After removal of 0 bases from V and 1 base from J, the junction contained 3 bases not matched to a gene.

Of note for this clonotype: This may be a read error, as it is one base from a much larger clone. CDR3 region: CSARGVAGTNEQYF. Here the CDR3 DNA reads TGCAGTGCTAGGGGGGTAGCGGGGACTAACGAGCAGTACTTC. The rearrangement joins TRBV20-1 to TRBJ2-7; 8 positions agree with TRBD2. V shed 3 bases, J shed 5 bases, and the junction held 9 bases outside the gene matches. Looked up from germline, CDR1 is DFQATT and CDR2 is SNEGSKA (reference sequence). The CDR3 runs 14 residues.

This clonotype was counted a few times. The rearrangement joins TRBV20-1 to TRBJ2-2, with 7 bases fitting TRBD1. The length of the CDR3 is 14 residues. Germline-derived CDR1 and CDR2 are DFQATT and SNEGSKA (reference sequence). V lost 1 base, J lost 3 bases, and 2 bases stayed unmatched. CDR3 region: CSARVQGDTGELFF. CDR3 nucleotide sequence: TGCAGTGCTAGAGTTCAGGGGGACACCGGGGAGCTGTTTTTT.

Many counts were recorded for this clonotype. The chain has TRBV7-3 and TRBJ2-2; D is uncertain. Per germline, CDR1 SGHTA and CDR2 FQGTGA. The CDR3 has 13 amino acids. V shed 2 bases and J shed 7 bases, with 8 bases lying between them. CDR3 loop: CASSLGWLGELFF. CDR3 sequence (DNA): TGTGCCAGCAGCTTAGGTTGGCTCGGGGAGCTGTTTTTT.

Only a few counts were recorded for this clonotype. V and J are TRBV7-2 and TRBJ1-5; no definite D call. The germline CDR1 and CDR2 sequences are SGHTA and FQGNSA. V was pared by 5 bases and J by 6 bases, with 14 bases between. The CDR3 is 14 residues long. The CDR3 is CASSDRLVGQPQHF. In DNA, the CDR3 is TGTGCCAGCAGCGATAGATTGGTCGGTCAGCCCCAGCATTTT. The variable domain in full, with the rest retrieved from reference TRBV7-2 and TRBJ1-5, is GAGVSQSPSNKVTEKGKDVELRCDPISGHTALYWYRQSLGQGLEFLIYFQGNSAPDKSGLPSDRFSAERTGGSVSTLTIQRTQQEDSAVYLCASSDRLVGQPQHFGDGTRLSIL.

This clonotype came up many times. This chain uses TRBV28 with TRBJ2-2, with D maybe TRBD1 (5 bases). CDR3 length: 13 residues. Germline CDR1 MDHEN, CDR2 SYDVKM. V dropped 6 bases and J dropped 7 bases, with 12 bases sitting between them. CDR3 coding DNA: TGTGCCAGCAGACCTGCCAGGGTCGGGGAGCTGTTTTTT. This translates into CASRPARVGELFF.

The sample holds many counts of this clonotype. The CDR3 protein is CASSLAPGFESTEAFF. CDR3 nucleotides: TGTGCCAGCAGCTTAGCTCCAGGGTTTGAGAGCACTGAAGCTTTCTTT. The chain is built from TRBV7-2 and TRBJ1-1; D might be TRBD1 (5 bases). The germline V and J ends were trimmed by 0 bases and 4 bases, with 15 bases remaining between them. The CDR3 covers 16 residues. The V gene's germline CDR1 is SGHTA and CDR2 FQGNSA.

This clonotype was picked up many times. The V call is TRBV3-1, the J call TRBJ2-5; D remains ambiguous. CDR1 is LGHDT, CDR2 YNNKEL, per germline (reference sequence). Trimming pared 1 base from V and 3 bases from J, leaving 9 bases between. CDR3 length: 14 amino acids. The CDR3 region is CASSQGNREETQYF. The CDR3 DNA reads TGTGCCAGCAGCCAAGGTAACCGGGAAGAGACCCAGTACTTC.